This TCR beta chain stems from a study of cytomegalovirus exposure and HLA in healthy donors (dated by TCRdb to between 2016 and 2019). Concerning the study at large: An earlier analysis of several hundred of the donors reported about 260 Gb of sequence data and about 120 million unique TCR beta sequences obtained from approximately 180 million T cells. A later genetic analysis took genome-wide SNP genotypes for about three fifths of the roughly 700 donors and used that subset as a discovery cohort. To study patterns of TCR occurrence, a later analysis re-analyzed previously published TCR beta repertoires from 550 to 800 donors and added high-resolution HLA genotyping. Approximately 310 gigabases of sequencing data and approximately 80 million unique TCR sequences were included in an early release covering around 600 HLA-typed donors. Because of strong linkage in the cohort, five DR-DQ haplotypes were treated as single units for association and clustering. The study aimed to test whether signatures of past pathogen exposure could be identified by cataloging public T cell receptors. Donor age, sex, ethnicity and CMV serostatus were collected together with the repertoire data. Typing coverage varied by locus: about 620-630 donors for A, B, C, DRB1 and DQB1; more than 500 for DQA1; more than 600 for DPA1; 400 to 480 for DPB1. A separate validation cohort of roughly 120 different subjects was used in addition to the roughly 720-subject first cohort. The study profiled the T cell repertoires of fewer than 850 subjects by immunosequencing and related them to cytomegalovirus serostatus. HLA typing included class I and class II loci at four-digit resolution. Of the roughly 400 genotyped donors, approximately 83% fell in the genetic ancestry cluster associated with self-reported Caucasian donors. In an earlier analysis of about 590 of the donors, high-throughput TCR beta sequencing was used to judge whether each TCR beta V gene segment behaved as functional or pseudogenic. Rather than drawing on any new phenotypic data, the later analysis identified candidate immune exposures from TCR beta sequences and the way those sequences occurred across donors. Every repertoire in the discovery cohort had been generated on one and the same sequencing platform. The study combined high-throughput TCR immunosequencing, statistical association of individual TCRs with disease status, and machine learning to predict cytomegalovirus infection status. Among some 400 genotyped donors of the cohort, an average of about 240,000 unique TCR beta nucleotide sequences was sequenced per donor, of which about 19% were non-productive. On the study overall, not on this receptor specifically: Assigning TCR associations to individual alleles was difficult when HLA alleles, especially DR and DQ, strongly co-occurred. The authors suggested that the approach could potentially be generalized to other disease states and immunological phenotypes. In vitro tests confirmed that a few of the cytomegalovirus-associated TCR beta chains recognize cytomegalovirus antigens. In a later genetic analysis, fewer N-insertions in productive TCRs were reported among donors in an Asian-associated ancestry cluster than the roughly 640-donor mean. Immune exposure information for the cohort was limited to CMV serostatus. Compared with equally common non-associated chains, HLA-associated TCR beta chains in a later analysis were more clonally expanded and had lower generation probabilities. Because counts were too low, roughly 18 rarely observed V segments, including chromosome 9 orphons, were left out of the earlier analysis of some 640 of the donors. Sequencing depth was assumed to be roughly uniform across donors in the presence/absence analyses, though that assumption may not hold. In a later analysis, several top co-occurrence clusters were reported to appear linked to parvovirus B19, influenza, CMV and Epstein-Barr virus. In a later analysis, some 18,000 TCR beta sequences were associated with specific HLA alleles at a false discovery rate of 0.05. A further reported finding was that TCR beta sequences accurately predicted the HLA-A and HLA-B alleles for most subjects in the first cohort. In this cohort, only TCR beta chains were sequenced, and detectable features were limited by the absence of alpha or paired-chain data. Some IMGT-functional V segments, including TRBV6-2 and TRBV6-3, could not be distinguished by the 87-base-pair reads and were therefore excluded. The classifier was reported to diagnose cytomegalovirus status with high specificity and sensitivity in both the original and validation cohorts. Across donors, most TCR sequences were observed very rarely, whereas some public TCRs were present in many individuals. Correlated functional status among segregating V segments might be attributable to linkage disequilibrium, but an unknown experimental factor could not be ruled out. Because some donors lacked HLA typing at each locus, the association tests relied only on the typed subset. V-gene and J-gene trimming of TCR beta chains was associated with a missense DCLRE1C variant in a later genetic analysis, and the association was replicated in an independent cohort. A later analysis found that most CMV-associated TCR beta chains appeared HLA-restricted, with HLA associations seemingly driven largely by CMV exposure. A total of fewer than 200 TCR beta chains were listed by the study as associated with cytomegalovirus. According to a later analysis, TCR association rates differed among HLA loci, with DRB1 alleles showing the most associated TCRs and HLA-C alleles showing the fewest. An earlier analysis of approximately 540 of the donors showed that most TCR beta V segments appeared in productive rearrangements either about 87% or about 30% of the time, which broadly matched IMGT annotations. The sequencing pipeline was judged likely to have produced a cluster of highly shared sequence variants as a technical artifact.

Libraries were prepared through the immunoSEQ multiplex PCR assay. For the multiplex PCR, a mixture combining 60 forward primers for TCR Vbeta segments and 13 reverse primers for TCR Jbeta segments was used. A multiplex PCR assay on genomic DNA amplified the CDR3 region of rearranged TCR beta genes. Amplified TCR beta libraries were sequenced as 87-base-pair reads on the Illumina HiSeq System. The authors' analysis ran thus. In a later analysis, roughly 80 million unique TCR beta chains were counted across the 500 to 850 repertoires, and some 10 million of these chains were shared by at least two donors. To remove PCR and sequencing errors, raw reads were error-corrected and collapsed into unique sequences using a nearest-neighbor algorithm that merged closely related sequences. V, D and J gene segments were assigned by aligning CDR3 sequences to IMGT reference sequences. Each retained sequence needed at least a six-nucleotide match to both a V gene segment and a J gene segment. Rearrangements were called productive when the CDR3 lacked stop codons and stayed in frame with V and J; all others were non-productive. CDR3 was defined according to IMGT convention as the region running from the second conserved V-encoded cysteine to the conserved J-encoded phenylalanine. The earlier analysis of more than 450 of the donors excluded sequences that lacked an unambiguous match to a single V gene segment. An earlier analysis of around 600 of the donors classified V segments as functional when productive rearrangements were above 56.7% and as segregating when the standard deviation between donors was above 5%. A statistical classification framework was built for diagnosing cytomegalovirus status from the catalog of TCR beta chain sequences. In a later analysis, V and J genes were assigned by comparing TCR nucleotide sequences against IMGT/GENE-DB human TR gene sequences. The TCRdist pipeline was used in a later analysis to assign CDR3 sequences and most-parsimonious VDJ recombination scenarios. In a later analysis, each TCR beta chain was defined by its CDR3 amino acid sequence together with its V-gene family, and reads without a unique V-gene family were excluded. In a later analysis, 500 to 700 highly shared, low-generation-probability nucleotide sequences were removed to address suspected cross-contamination and a sequencing artifact. In a later analysis, a clonal expansion index for each public chain was calculated from normalized within-repertoire ranks of inferred template counts. A later analysis computed generation probabilities with a VDJ recombination model fitted to out-of-frame rearrangements, and checked the results against IGoR. In a later analysis, hypergeometric tests were used to score TCR-TCR, TCR-HLA and TCR-CMV co-occurrence, with a repertoire-size bias correction applied to TCR pairs. A later analysis estimated false discovery rates by permuting HLA or CMV assignments 20 times. In a later analysis, co-occurring TCRs were grouped using DBSCAN, with TCRdist sequence similarity added in when clustering inside HLA-allele-positive subsets. Co-occurrence clustering excluded repertoires with fewer than 30,000 or more than 120,000 public chains, plus five with anomalous nucleotide sharing. This is the immuneACCESS table as TCRdb keeps it, with only in-frame sequences that have V and J called. A part of the clones is gone; compared with another copy, unresolved V genes explain less than half, and the rest is unexplained. From that table come the V and J calls and clone size; the DNA was used to work out D and trimming. The sample includes 110,000 to 150,000 clones, with 80% to 90% observed a single time. The ten largest clonotypes hold roughly 4% of the sample.

The cohort comprised around 690 healthy bone marrow donors. Cohort members were all nominally healthy when sampled, although unrecorded immune exposures were likely present. The donor tested CMV seropositive, placing the donor among the roughly 300 seropositive members of the cohort. A peripheral blood sample was collected from each donor, and TCR beta sequencing was performed on peripheral blood mononuclear cells. The Qiagen DNeasy Blood Extraction Kit was used to extract genomic DNA from the blood cell samples. The CDR1 and CDR2 encoded by the germline V gene (reference sequence) are LNHNV and YYDKDF. V is shortened by 5 bases, J by 2 bases, and the region joining them spans 7 bases. The CDR3 contains 13 residues, cysteine and phenylalanine counted. Only the CDR3 part of the read is kept: 39 bases, read in frame from the first base. About this clone: The specificity of this receptor is unknown. Nothing much larger sits one base from this clone, and base qualities are not available.

This sequence originates from a middle-aged woman in good health and CMV-seropositive. Sequenced sample: PBMCs. The rearranged segments are TRBV15 and TRBJ1-5; the D gene lacks a confident call. The DNA sequence follows: TGTGCCACCAGCCTTTCTCGCAATCAGCCCCAGCATTTT. Its translation is CATSLSRNQPQHF. The full variable domain, with segments outside the CDR3 supplied by the reference TRBV15 and TRBJ1-5 proteins, appears as DAMVIQNPRYQVTQFGKPVTLSCSQTLNHNVMYWYQQKSSQAPKLLFHYYDKDFNNEADTPDNFQSRRPNTSFCFLDIRSPGLGDTAMYLCATSLSRNQPQHFGDGTRLSIL.